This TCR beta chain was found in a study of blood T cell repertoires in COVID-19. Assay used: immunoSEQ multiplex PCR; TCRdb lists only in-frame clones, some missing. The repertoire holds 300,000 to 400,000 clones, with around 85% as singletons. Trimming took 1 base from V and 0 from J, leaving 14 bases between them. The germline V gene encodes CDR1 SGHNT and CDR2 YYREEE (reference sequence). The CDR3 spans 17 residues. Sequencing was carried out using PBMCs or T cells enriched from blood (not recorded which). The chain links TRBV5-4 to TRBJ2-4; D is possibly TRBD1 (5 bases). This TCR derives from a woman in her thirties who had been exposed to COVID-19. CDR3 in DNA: TGTGCCAGCAGCTTGAGGACACAGAATTTAGCCAAAAACATTCAGTACTTC. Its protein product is CASSLRTQNLAKNIQYF.